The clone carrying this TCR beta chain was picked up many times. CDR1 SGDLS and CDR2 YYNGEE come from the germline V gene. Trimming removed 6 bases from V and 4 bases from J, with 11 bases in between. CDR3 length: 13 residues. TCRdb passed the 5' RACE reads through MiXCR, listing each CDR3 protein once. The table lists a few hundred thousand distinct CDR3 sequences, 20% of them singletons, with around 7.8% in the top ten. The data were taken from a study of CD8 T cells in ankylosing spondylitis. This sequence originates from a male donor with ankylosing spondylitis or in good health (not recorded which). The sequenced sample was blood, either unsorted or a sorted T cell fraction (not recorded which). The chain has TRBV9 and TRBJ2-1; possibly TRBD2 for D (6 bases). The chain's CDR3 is CASNTAGYNEQFF. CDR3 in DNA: TGTGCCAGCAACACAGCGGGTTACAATGAGCAGTTCTTC.